The subject of this entry is one T cell receptor beta chain. CDR3 length equals 13 residues. The V end was cut by 1 base, the J end by 8 bases, with 11 bases between. Germline lookup yields CDR1 KGHSH and CDR2 LQKENI. These data are taken from a study of blood T cell repertoires in COVID-19. Per the study methods: Researchers report that nucleated cell counts were estimated from reference gene primer amplification. Libraries were prepared by immunoSEQ multiplex PCR; TCRdb keeps only in-frame clonotypes and omits some of them. The V and J calls and clone size come from that table; D and trimming were worked out from the DNA. The data hold 140,000 to 150,000 clones, with 87% observed a single time.

The V and J genes are TRBV18 and TRBJ1-1; D unresolved. The sample taken for sequencing was peripheral blood. This clonotype originated in a woman in her 50s with acute or convalescent COVID-19. This CDR3 is CASSPQLETEAFF. The CDR3 region has the DNA TGTGCCAGCTCACCACAATTAGAAACGGAAGCTTTCTTT.